Here is one T cell receptor (beta chain) with its context. Its antigen is unknown. Sequencing took place on a NextSeq 550. The Human TCR Profiling Kit (MiLaboratory) was used to prepare UMI-labeled 5' RACE TRB cDNA libraries. The full amount of extracted RNA was used for cDNA synthesis, and the full amount of resulting cDNA was used for PCR amplification. Libraries were prepared in parallel with an identical number of PCR cycles. In the paper's pipeline: With a minimum of two reads required per UMI, MIGEC and MiXCR pulled out about 50,000 +/- 10,000 unique UMI-labeled TRB cDNA molecules from each library. Each library averaged approximately 40,000 +/- 10,000 functional in-frame TRB CDR3 nucleotide clonotypes without stop codons. After downsampling to 5000 UMI-labeled TRB molecules per sample, diversity metrics such as normalized Shannon-Wiener and Chao1 were calculated in VDJtools. Clonotype-size-weighted physicochemical properties of the central five CDR3 residues (interaction energy, strength, volume and Kidera factor 4) were computed in VDJtools. Reads reprocessed by TCRdb are summarized as one entry per CDR3 protein sequence, and DNA is absent. The authors' filters were not applied to this entry. This sample's listing comprises some 150,000 distinct CDR3 sequences. About 0.44% of the sample lies in the top ten.

For every CD8+ T cell subset, under 350,000 cells were flow-sorted straight into RLT lysis buffer, and each subset was sorted in triplicate. Naive CD8+ T cells were defined stringently as CD45RO-CCR7+CD27+CD95- to exclude memory contaminants. Peripheral blood mononuclear cells were isolated from buffy coats by standard density gradient centrifugation. A FACSAria III was used to flow-sort naive CXCR3-negative and CXCR3-positive CD8+ T cells. Total RNA was extracted from sorted cells with an RNeasy Mini Kit. The sample originates from a study of CXCR3-negative and CXCR3-positive naive CD8 T cells (dated by TCRdb to 2018 to 2020). In the study overall: Roughly 150 million TRB reads were obtained in total, roughly 1.5 +/- 0.3 million reads per library. TRBV-TRBJ cluster analysis included naive subsets from 5 donors and memory cells from 3 donors. Diversity and physicochemical repertoire analyses covered about a dozen donors pooled from two independent experiments. On the study overall, not on this receptor specifically: Because surface CD5, which is linked to self-reactivity in mice, was comparable between the naive subsets, TCR interaction strength was also inferred from the physicochemical properties of TRB CDR3s. Freshly isolated PBMCs were used for most assays because CXCR3 expression partially decreased after cryopreservation. Repertoire diversity was comparably high in both naive subsets but much lower in memory CD8+ T cells. Within the same donor, TRBV-TRBJ usage looked similar between naive CXCR3-negative and CXCR3-positive cells, but memory cells had distinct patterns. Compared with CXCR3-negative naive cells, CXCR3-positive naive cells had TRB CDR3s with higher hydrophobicity (lower Kidera factor 4), lower energy, and higher strength and volume indices.

Based on the germline V gene, the CDR1 and CDR2 sequences are MDHEN and SYDVKM. The CDR3 has 17 amino acids, counting the end cysteine and phenylalanine. DNA is not on record. The chain is assembled from TRBV28 and TRBJ2-5; TCRdb returns TRBD1, unconfirmable since there is no DNA. This sequence was found in a human donor in good health. Some clones in this sample may be carry-over from other donors' samples. Input material: naive CXCR3+ CD8+ T cells from blood. The sample's cell subset or site label, in plain terms: CD45RO-CCR7+CD27+CD95- naive CD8+ T cells expressing CXCR3 (TNR3+). The CDR3 reads CASSSPPGTGVVETQYF.